This TCR beta chain is drawn from a study of cytomegalovirus exposure and HLA in healthy donors. About the study: As released early, the data held 70 million to 100 million unique TCRs from HLA-typed donors. Among some 400 genotyped donors, around 77% fell in the Caucasian-associated ancestry cluster. Study-wide results and limits: A later analysis linked around 15,000 TCR beta sequences to HLA alleles at 0.05 false discovery rate. In a later analysis, the majority of CMV-associated beta chains seemingly showed HLA restriction.

About this clone itself: Its target is unknown.

Primers included in the PCR were 60 Vbeta and 13 Jbeta primers. Libraries were prepared by immunoSEQ multiplex PCR; TCRdb keeps only in-frame clonotypes and omits some of them. The table shows some 110,000 clones, with roughly two thirds occurring only once. This CDR3 has 13 residues. CDR1 and CDR2 from the germline V gene are SNHLY and FYNNEI. V was clipped by 6 bases and J by 3 bases, with 9 bases between them. The rearrangement links TRBV2 to TRBJ1-5, with TRBD1 as a possible D gene (6 bases). Sequenced material: PBMCs. The source is a woman in her 30s in good health and CMV-seronegative. The CDR3 nucleotides are TGTGCCAGCAGAACAGGGCCCAATCAGCCCCAGCATTTT. Protein: CASRTGPNQPQHF.